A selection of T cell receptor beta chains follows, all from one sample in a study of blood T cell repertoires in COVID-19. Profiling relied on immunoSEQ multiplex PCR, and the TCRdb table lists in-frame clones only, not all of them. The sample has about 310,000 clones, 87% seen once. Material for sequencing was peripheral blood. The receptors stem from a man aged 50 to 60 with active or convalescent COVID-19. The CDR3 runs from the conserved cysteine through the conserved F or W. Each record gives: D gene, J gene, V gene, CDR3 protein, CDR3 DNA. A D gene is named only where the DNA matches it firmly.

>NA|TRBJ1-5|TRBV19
CASSTSTGRGNQPQHF
TGTGCCAGTAGTACGTCCACAGGGCGCGGCAATCAGCCCCAGCATTTT
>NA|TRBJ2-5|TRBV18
CASSPREREGRKETQYF
TGTGCCAGCTCACCACGGGAGAGGGAAGGTCGGAAAGAGACCCAGTACTTC
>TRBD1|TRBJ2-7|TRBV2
CARTRVAGGGEQYF
TGTGCCAGAACAAGGGTGGCAGGGGGTGGCGAGCAGTACTTC
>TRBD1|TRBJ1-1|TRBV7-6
CASSSWGQSNTEAFF
TGTGCCAGCAGTTCGTGGGGACAGTCGAACACTGAAGCTTTCTTT
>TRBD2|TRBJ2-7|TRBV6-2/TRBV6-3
CASSFLAGGSEQYF
TGTGCCAGCAGTTTTCTAGCGGGGGGGTCCGAGCAGTACTTC
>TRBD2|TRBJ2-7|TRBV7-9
CASSLSRASGPYEQYF
TGTGCCAGCAGCTTAAGTAGGGCTAGCGGACCCTACGAGCAGTACTTC
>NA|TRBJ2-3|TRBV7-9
CASSLSRRSTDTQYF
TGTGCCAGCAGCCTAAGCCGCCGTAGCACAGATACGCAGTATTTT
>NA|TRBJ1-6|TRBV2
CASSERGFNSPLHF
TGTGCCAGCAGTGAGCGGGGTTTTAATTCACCCCTCCACTTT
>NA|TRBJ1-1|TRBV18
CASSSSSFIGEAFF
TGTGCCAGCTCATCCTCCTCGTTTATCGGTGAAGCTTTCTTT
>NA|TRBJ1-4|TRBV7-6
CASSLNQGVEKLFF
TGTGCCAGCAGCTTAAATCAGGGCGTTGAAAAACTGTTTTTT
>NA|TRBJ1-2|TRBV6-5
CASSRQTNYGYTF
TGTGCCAGCAGCCGGCAGACAAACTATGGCTACACCTTC
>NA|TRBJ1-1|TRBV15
CATSRDGGGDTEAFF
TGTGCCACCAGCAGAGATGGGGGAGGGGACACTGAAGCTTTCTTT
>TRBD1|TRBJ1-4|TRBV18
CASSRTGTETNEKLFF
TGTGCCAGCTCAAGGACTGGGACAGAGACTAATGAAAAACTGTTTTTT
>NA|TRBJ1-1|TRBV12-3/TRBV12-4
CASSLRQNTEAFF
TGTGCCAGCAGTTTACGACAGAACACTGAAGCTTTCTTT
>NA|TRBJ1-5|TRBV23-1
CASSHRGFSNQPQHF
TGCGCCAGCAGTCACAGGGGCTTTAGCAATCAGCCCCAGCATTTT
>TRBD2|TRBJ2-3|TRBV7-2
CASSLSGGGDTQYF
TGTGCCAGCAGCTTATCCGGCGGGGGGGATACGCAGTATTTT
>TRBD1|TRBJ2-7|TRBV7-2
CASSLTGAYEQYF
TGTGCCAGCAGCTTGACAGGGGCCTACGAGCAGTACTTC
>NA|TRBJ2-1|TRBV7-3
CASSSGLYNEQFF
TGTGCCAGCAGCTCGGGACTCTACAATGAGCAGTTCTTC